One sample yielded the 32 T cell receptor beta chains listed below, sequenced in a study of T cells in Graves' hyperthyroidism and ophthalmopathy. It was RNA transcripts that yielded the amplified TCR beta CDR3 regions. First-round RT-PCR of the TCR CDR3 relied on the HTBI primer set. TCRdb recomputed calls from the multiplex PCR reads with MiXCR, one row per CDR3 protein. This sample has around 600,000 distinct CDR3 sequences, with about 16% found just once. The source material was blood. These receptors came from a woman in her thirties or forties with Graves' ophthalmopathy.

This clonotype was detected ten times or more. The J gene is TRBJ1-1, the V gene TRBV20-1; 7 nucleotides match TRBD1. The CDR3 totals 15 residues. Germline CDR1 is DFQATT and CDR2 is SNEGSKA (reference sequence). J was trimmed by 6 bases and V by 2 bases; bases with no gene match: 12. Here the CDR3 reads CSARLIGGGEAEAFF. Here the CDR3 DNA reads TGCAGTGCTAGACTGATCGGAGGGGGCGAGGCTGAAGCTTTCTTT.

Turning to this clonotype: A much larger clone lies a single base off, so this may be a read error. The chain has TRBV28 and TRBJ2-1; 9 nucleotides agree with TRBD2. The CDR3 runs to 13 residues. Germline V lookup: CDR1 MDHEN, CDR2 SYDVKM. The CDR3: CVSTPLAGNEQFF. The CDR3 coding sequence is TGTGTCAGCACCCCCCTAGCGGGAAATGAGCAGTTCTTC.

This clonotype was found many times. J is TRBJ2-3 and V is TRBV20-1; 14 nucleotides line up with TRBD2. The CDR3 has 14 amino acids. Unmatched junction bases numbered 8, after V lost 5 bases and J lost 10 bases. The germline gives CDR1 DFQATT, CDR2 SNEGSKA (reference sequence). The CDR3 nucleotides are TGCAGTGCTGATCGACTAGCGGGGGGGACGTCGCAGTATTTT. Encoded protein: CSADRLAGGTSQYF.

This clonotype has just a few counts. Here the CDR3 DNA reads TGCAGTGCTAGAGATAGGGCAGGCGGGATAAGCACTGAAGCTTTCTTT. Residues: CSARDRAGGISTEAFF. J is TRBJ1-1 and V is TRBV20-1; D is ambiguous. Germline-derived CDR1 and CDR2 are DFQATT and SNEGSKA (reference sequence). The CDR3 is 16 amino acids. V was clipped by 0 bases and J by 4 bases, with 18 bases between them.

This clonotype was seen a few times. This may stem from a read error, because a much larger clone lies one nucleotide away. The V gene is TRBV7-9, the J gene TRBJ2-7, with a tentative D call TRBD1 (6 bases). V shed 5 bases and J shed 3 bases, with 8 bases lying between them. The CDR3 runs to 12 residues. CDR1 is SEHNR, CDR2 FQNEAQ, per germline (reference sequence). The CDR3 region is CASSRQDYEQYF. The CDR3 bases are TGTGCCAGCAGCCGACAGGACTACGAGCAGTACTTC.

This clonotype was detected many times. V usage is TRBV20-1 and J usage is TRBJ2-3; a weak D match, TRBD2 (6 bases). V was shortened by 3 bases and J by 2 bases, with 15 bases between the two germline ends. This CDR3 has 15 residues. Germline V gives CDR1 DFQATT, CDR2 SNEGSKA (reference sequence). The CDR3 sequence is CSARGVGGTTDTQYF. CDR3 DNA sequence: TGCAGTGCTAGGGGAGTGGGCGGGACCACAGATACGCAGTATTTT.

This clonotype was picked up many times. The gene calls are TRBV5-8 and TRBJ2-1; 7 positions agree with TRBD2. Germline values: CDR1 SGHTS, CDR2 YDEGEE. The CDR3 is made up of 14 amino acids. With 4 bases clipped from V and 5 bases from J, the junction kept 6 bases outside the gene matches. The CDR3 coding sequence is TGTGCCAGCAGCCCCGGGACTAACCACAATGAGCAGTTCTTC. Translation gives CASSPGTNHNEQFF. The full variable domain, rest sourced from reference TRBV5-8 and TRBJ2-1, is EAGVTQSPTHLIKTRGQQATLRCSPISGHTSVYWYQQALGLGLQFLLWYDEGEERNRGNFPPRFSGRQFPNYSSELNVNALELEDSALYLCASSPGTNHNEQFFGPGTRLTVL.

This clonotype is judged large. The chain links TRBV2 to TRBJ1-1; the D gene is possibly TRBD1 (5 bases). CDR3 size: 14 residues. Germline values: CDR1 SNHLY, CDR2 FYNNEI. The germline V and J ends were trimmed by 7 bases and 7 bases, with 19 bases remaining between them. The CDR3 region has the DNA TGTGCCAGCATTCAAACCCCGGGACCCAATGAAGCTTTCTTT. Residues: CASIQTPGPNEAFF. The whole variable domain, remainder taken from reference TRBV2 and TRBJ1-1, is EPEVTQTPSHQVTQMGQEVILRCVPISNHLYFYWYRQILGQKVEFLVSFYNNEISEKSEIFDDQFSVERPDGSNFTLKIRSTKLEDSAMYFCASIQTPGPNEAFFGQGTRLTVV.

This clonotype was observed once. The V call is TRBV19, the J call TRBJ1-5; 8 nucleotides agree with TRBD1. CDR1 and CDR2 from the germline V gene are LNHDA and SQIVND (reference sequence). J gave up 5 bases and V 3 bases, and 9 bases lay outside the gene matches. CDR3 size: 16 residues. In DNA, the CDR3 is TGTGCCAGTAGTATTGATAGGGGACAGGCCCATCAGCCCCAGCATTTT. It yields the protein CASSIDRGQAHQPQHF.

This clonotype has a handful of counts. The CDR3 loop reads CASSDSVEAGATDTQYF. In nucleotides, the CDR3 is TGTGCCAGCTCCGATTCGGTGGAAGCGGGGGCAACAGATACGCAGTATTTT. This chain joins TRBV9 and TRBJ2-3; the match to TRBD2 covers 8 bases. Per germline, CDR1 SGDLS and CDR2 YYNGEE. The CDR3 runs to 17 residues. J lost 3 bases, V lost 7 bases, and 16 bases had no gene match.

This clonotype was counted many times. CDR3 amino acids: CASSPTGLTNEKLFF. As DNA, the CDR3 is TGTGCCAGCTCACCGACAGGGTTAACTAATGAAAAACTGTTTTTT. The chain employs TRBV18 and TRBJ1-4, with 7 bases fitting TRBD1. The ends lost 3 bases at V and 1 base at J; junction bases unmatched: 2. Germline values: CDR1 KGHSH, CDR2 LQKENI. The CDR3 length is 15 residues. Full variable domain (rest looked up from reference TRBV18 and TRBJ1-4): NAGVMQNPRHLVRRRGQEARLRCSPMKGHSHVYWYRQLPEEGLKFMVYLQKENIIDESGMPKERFSAEFPKEGPSILRIQQVVRGDSAAYFCASSPTGLTNEKLFFGSGTQLSVL.

This clonotype was picked up many times. V gene TRBV2 combines with J gene TRBJ2-5; 8 bases map to TRBD2. The ends lost 8 bases at V and 2 bases at J; junction bases unmatched: 1. This CDR3 region has 12 residues. The germline V gene encodes CDR1 SNHLY and CDR2 FYNNEI. The CDR3 coding sequence is TGTGCCAGCGAGCGGGGGCAAGAGACCCAGTACTTC. Amino acid sequence: CASERGQETQYF.

This clonotype was observed at least ten times. This chain links TRBV12-3 or TRBV12-4 with TRBJ2-2; no clear D. V gave up 5 bases and J gave up 8 bases, with 12 bases separating them. CDR3 length: 13 residues. The CDR3 DNA sequence: TGTGCCAGCAGTGCTCGACAAAATGGGGAGCTGTTTTTT. Its protein product is CASSARQNGELFF.

Ten or more counts support this clonotype. V is TRBV7-9 and J is TRBJ2-1; D possibly matches TRBD1 or TRBD2 (5 bases each). V lost 7 bases, J lost 7 bases, and 14 bases lay in between. CDR1 is SEHNR, CDR2 FQNEAQ, per germline (reference sequence). CDR3 length: 13 residues. This CDR3 is CASTGTNTNEQFF. CDR3 in DNA: TGTGCCAGCACCGGGACGAATACGAATGAGCAGTTCTTC.

This chain joins TRBV19 and TRBJ2-6; 7 nucleotides align to TRBD1. The CDR3 length is 15 residues. Germline loops: CDR1 LNHDA, CDR2 SQIVND (reference sequence). The J segment lost 1 base and the V segment lost 3 bases, leaving 0 bases of the junction unmatched. This CDR3 reads CASSMDRSGANVLTF. The CDR3 nucleotides read TGTGCCAGTAGTATGGACAGGTCTGGGGCCAACGTCCTGACTTTC. Supplemented by reference TRBV19 and TRBJ2-6, the full variable domain reads DGGITQSPKYLFRKEGQNVTLSCEQNLNHDAMYWYRQDPGQGLRLIYYSQIVNDFQKGDIAEGYSVSREKKESFPLTVTSAQKNPTAFYLCASSMDRSGANVLTFGAGSRLTVL.

This clonotype turned up a few times. The rearrangement joins TRBV24-1 to TRBJ2-1; no clear D. CDR3 length: 14 amino acids. The V end was cut by 6 bases, the J end by 1 base, with 9 bases between. The germline gives CDR1 KGHDR, CDR2 SFDVKD. CDR3 DNA: TGTGCCACCAGTAGGACCAGTTCCTACAATGAGCAGTTCTTC. Translation gives CATSRTSSYNEQFF.

The table lists this clonotype with many counts. DNA for the CDR3: TGTGCCAGCAGTTCCAAGCGGGGCCCTCTCACAGATACGCAGTATTTT. It encodes CASSSKRGPLTDTQYF. The chain employs TRBV12-3 or TRBV12-4 and TRBJ2-3; 7 bases are a match to TRBD2. The CDR3 covers 16 residues. Trimming took 4 bases from V and 2 from J; bases not matched to a gene: 9.

J is TRBJ2-2 and V is TRBV28, with D possibly matching TRBD1 (5 bases). Germline values: CDR1 MDHEN, CDR2 SYDVKM. Trimming removed 6 bases from V and 2 bases from J, with 10 bases in between. The CDR3 has 14 amino acids. CDR3 protein: CASRFGHNTGELFF. The CDR3 DNA sequence: TGTGCCAGCAGGTTCGGACACAACACCGGGGAGCTGTTTTTT.

The chain links TRBV6-1 to TRBJ2-2; D gene unclear. V dropped 8 bases and J dropped 2 bases, with 9 bases sitting between them. CDR1 and CDR2 (germline): MNHNS, SASEGT. CDR3 size: 13 residues. CDR3 DNA sequence: TGTGCCAGCGTGTCAGCTAACACCGGGGAGCTGTTTTTT. Encoded protein: CASVSANTGELFF.

This clonotype has ten or more counts. The chain carries TRBV11-2 and TRBJ2-7; possibly TRBD1 for D (6 bases). Germline V gives CDR1 SGHAT, CDR2 FQNNGV. The CDR3 consists of 17 residues. The germline V and J ends were trimmed by 2 bases and 5 bases, with 22 bases remaining between them. The CDR3 is CASSLRRQGSPGNEQYF. The CDR3 DNA follows: TGTGCCAGCAGCTTACGTAGGCAGGGGAGCCCGGGAAACGAGCAGTACTTC.

The genes are TRBV19 and TRBJ2-4; D remains ambiguous. The CDR3 length is 14 residues. V dropped 3 bases and J dropped 5 bases, with 11 bases sitting between them. Germline assignment: CDR1 LNHDA and CDR2 SQIVND (reference sequence). The CDR3 sequence is CASSITGRENIQYF. The CDR3 DNA follows: TGTGCCAGTAGTATTACGGGTCGGGAAAACATTCAGTACTTC.

This clonotype was observed a handful of times. CDR3 in amino acids: CASSAGWGVDEQYF. DNA for the CDR3: TGTGCCAGCAGCGCCGGTTGGGGTGTGGACGAGCAGTACTTC. The J gene is TRBJ2-7, the V gene TRBV7-9; no firm D call. The V end was cut by 5 bases, the J end by 5 bases, with 16 bases between. In germline, CDR1 is SEHNR, CDR2 FQNEAQ (reference sequence). CDR3 length: 14 amino acids.

This chain's CDR3 is CASSHRDGDTGELFF. In DNA, the CDR3 is TGTGCCAGCAGCCACCGGGACGGAGACACCGGGGAGCTGTTTTTT. The V call is TRBV5-5, the J call TRBJ2-2; D is perhaps TRBD1 or TRBD2 (5 bases each). This CDR3 comprises 15 residues. Germline V gives CDR1 SGHKS, CDR2 YYEKEE (reference sequence). The V and J ends lost 4 bases and 3 bases respectively, with 13 bases between them.

A note on this clonotype: A much larger clone is a single base away; this may be a read error. This chain links TRBV28 with TRBJ2-7; TRBD1 is a possible D gene (5 bases). Germline CDR1 MDHEN, CDR2 SYDVKM. The CDR3 is 15 amino acids. The V end lost 3 bases, the J end lost 2 bases, and 14 bases lay between the germline ends. The DNA of the CDR3 is TGTGCCAGCAGTTTGGGCAGGGCCTACCCCTACGAGCAGTACTTC. Translating gives CASSLGRAYPYEQYF.

The CDR3 here is CASSPGTGGGKNIQYF. The CDR3 region has the DNA TGCGCCAGCAGCCCCGGGACAGGGGGAGGCAAAAACATTCAGTACTTC. This sequence joins TRBV5-1 and TRBJ2-4; TRBD1 aligns across 11 bases. CDR1 and CDR2 (germline): SGHRS, YFSETQ. V gave up 4 bases and J gave up 3 bases; unmatched junction bases: 6. The length of the CDR3 is 16 residues.

This clonotype has a count of ten or more. This rearrangement joins TRBV6-1 to TRBJ1-6; TRBD1 is a possible D gene (5 bases). This CDR3 has 14 residues. CDR1 MNHNS and CDR2 SASEGT come from the germline V gene. V dropped 6 bases and J dropped 6 bases, with 12 bases sitting between them. CDR3 DNA: TGTGCCAGCAGAACCGGGACGACTAATTCACCCCTCCACTTT. Its translation: CASRTGTTNSPLHF.

The chain uses TRBV10-3 and TRBJ2-7; 8 bases are shared with TRBD1. This CDR3 has 16 amino acids. The V segment lost 2 bases and the J segment 5 bases; nucleotides outside the gene matches: 11. CDR1 is ENHRY and CDR2 is SYGVKD in the germline V gene. DNA of the CDR3: TGTGCCATCAGTGAGACGGACAGGGTTAGAGTGGACGAGCAGTACTTC. Translation gives CAISETDRVRVDEQYF.

This clonotype has ten or more counts. V usage is TRBV6-1 and J usage is TRBJ1-3, with TRBD1 matching over 9 bases. The CDR3 has 15 residues. Germline V gene data show CDR1 as MNHNS and CDR2 as SASEGT. V shed 4 bases, J shed 4 bases, and the junction held 5 bases outside the gene matches. CDR3 sequence reads: CASSANRGLGNTIYF. The DNA of the CDR3 is TGTGCCAGCAGTGCAAACAGGGGGCTCGGAAACACCATATATTTT.

This chain connects TRBV30 to TRBJ2-2, with 10 bases identical to TRBD2. Germline CDR1 reads GTSNPN; CDR2 reads SVGIG (reference sequence). V gave up 1 base and J gave up 7 bases; unmatched junction bases: 6. This CDR3 contains 15 residues. CDR3 DNA sequence: TGTGCCTGGAGTGGGCTAGCGGGAGTCGGCGGGGAGCTGTTTTTT. It translates to CAWSGLAGVGGELFF.

This clonotype was counted ten times or more. CDR3: CASSAGTGMSNYGYTF. The CDR3 DNA sequence: TGTGCCAGCAGCGCCGGGACAGGGATGAGCAACTATGGCTACACCTTC. The chain is built from TRBV5-4 and TRBJ1-2; TRBD1 agrees at 9 bases. V dropped 4 bases and J dropped 2; count of bases not matched to a gene: 9. The length of the CDR3 is 16 residues. The germline CDR1 and CDR2 sequences are SGHNT and YYREEE (reference sequence).

The V gene is TRBV7-9, the J gene TRBJ2-5; maybe TRBD2 (6 bases). V lost 5 bases, J lost 0 bases, and 10 bases lay in between. The CDR3 extends over 14 amino acids. The V gene's germline CDR1 is SEHNR and CDR2 FQNEAQ (reference sequence). CDR3 nucleotide sequence: TGTGCCAGCAGCCGGGACTTGTACCAAGAGACCCAGTACTTC. It codes for CASSRDLYQETQYF.

This clonotype was counted ten times or more. The chain is built from TRBV6-2 or TRBV6-3 and TRBJ2-1; D uncertain. Trimming shortened V by 5 bases and J by 7 bases, and 9 bases separated the two germline ends. Per the germline V gene, CDR1 is MNHEY and CDR2 is SVGEGT. There are 12 residues in the CDR3. The CDR3 protein is CASSRLGNEQFF. As DNA, the CDR3 is TGTGCCAGCAGTCGTCTAGGGAATGAGCAGTTCTTC.